This TCR beta chain is drawn from a study of blood T cell repertoires in COVID-19. Across the whole study: Some COVID-19 samples were acute and others convalescent; all came from the United States, Italy and Spain. The cDNA or gDNA used as material had been derived from T cells, B-cell-depleted T cells, or PBMCs.

As originally analysed: Reference gene primer amplification gave nucleated cell count estimates. Sequencing was performed with immunoSEQ multiplex PCR; in TCRdb, only in-frame clones are kept and a portion is missing. Clone size and V and J calls were adopted from that table, with D and trimming inferred from the DNA. This sample has more than 200,000 clones, with roughly 80% found just once. V was pared by 6 bases and J by 12 bases, with 13 bases of the junction left unmatched. The CDR3 is made up of 14 amino acids. Germline V gene lookup returns CDR1 SNHLY and CDR2 FYNNEI. The receptor's source is a woman at least 80 years old with acute or convalescent COVID-19. The rearrangement uses TRBV2 and TRBJ1-1; TRBD1 matches at 10 bases. The sample taken for sequencing was peripheral blood. In nucleotides, the CDR3 is TGTGCCAGCAGGAACTACGTGGGACAGGGGCCAACTTTCTTT. Its translation is CASRNYVGQGPTFF.